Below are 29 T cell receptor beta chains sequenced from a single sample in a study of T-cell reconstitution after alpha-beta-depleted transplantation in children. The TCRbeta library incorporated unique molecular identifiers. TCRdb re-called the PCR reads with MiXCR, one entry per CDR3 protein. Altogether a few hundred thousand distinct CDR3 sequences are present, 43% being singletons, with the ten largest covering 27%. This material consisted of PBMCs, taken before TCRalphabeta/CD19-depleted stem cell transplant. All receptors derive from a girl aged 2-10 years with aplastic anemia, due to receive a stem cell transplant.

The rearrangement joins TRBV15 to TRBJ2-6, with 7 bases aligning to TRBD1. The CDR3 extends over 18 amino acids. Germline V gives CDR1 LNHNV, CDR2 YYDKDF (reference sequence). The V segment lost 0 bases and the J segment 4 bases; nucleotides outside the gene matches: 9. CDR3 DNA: TGTGCCACCAGCAGAGATAAACAGGGGCGGCCCGGGGCCAACGTCCTGACTTTC. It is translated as CATSRDKQGRPGANVLTF.

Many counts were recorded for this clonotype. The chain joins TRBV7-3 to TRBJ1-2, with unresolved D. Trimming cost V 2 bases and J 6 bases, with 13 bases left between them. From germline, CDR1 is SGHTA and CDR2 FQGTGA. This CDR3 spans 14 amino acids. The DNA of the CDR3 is TGTGCCAGCAGCTTATTGCCAGGAAGAGATGGCTACACCTTC. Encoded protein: CASSLLPGRDGYTF. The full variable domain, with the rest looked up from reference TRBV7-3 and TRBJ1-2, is GAGVSQTPSNKVTEKGKYVELRCDPISGHTALYWYRQSLGQGPEFLIYFQGTGAADDSGLPNDRFFAVRPEGSVSTLKIQRTERGDSAVYLCASSLLPGRDGYTFGSGTRLTVV.

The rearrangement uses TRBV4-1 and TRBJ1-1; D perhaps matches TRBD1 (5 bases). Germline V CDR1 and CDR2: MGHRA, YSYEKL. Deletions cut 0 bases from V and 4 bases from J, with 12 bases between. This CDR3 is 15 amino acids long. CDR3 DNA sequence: TGCGCCAGCAGCCAAGATAACAGGATGGGCACTGAAGCTTTCTTT. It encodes CASSQDNRMGTEAFF.

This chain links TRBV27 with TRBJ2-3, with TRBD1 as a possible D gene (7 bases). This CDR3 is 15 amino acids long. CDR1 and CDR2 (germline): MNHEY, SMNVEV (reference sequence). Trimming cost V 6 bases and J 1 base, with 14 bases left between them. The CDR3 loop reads CASSIGGTGTDTQYF. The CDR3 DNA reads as TGTGCCAGCAGCATAGGGGGGACAGGCACAGATACGCAGTATTTT.

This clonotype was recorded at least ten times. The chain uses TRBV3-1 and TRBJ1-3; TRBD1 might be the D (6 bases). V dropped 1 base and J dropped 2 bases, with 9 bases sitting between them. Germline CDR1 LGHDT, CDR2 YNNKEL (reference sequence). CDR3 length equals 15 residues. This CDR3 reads CASSQGSGAGNTIYF. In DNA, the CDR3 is TGTGCCAGCAGCCAAGGATCAGGGGCTGGAAACACCATATATTTT.

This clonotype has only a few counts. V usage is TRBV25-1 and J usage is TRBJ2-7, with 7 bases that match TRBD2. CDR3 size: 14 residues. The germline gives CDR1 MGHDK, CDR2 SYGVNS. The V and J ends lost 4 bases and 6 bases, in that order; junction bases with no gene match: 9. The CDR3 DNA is TGTGCCAGCAGTGGAAGACTAGCCTGGGTCGAGCAGTACTTC. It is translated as CASSGRLAWVEQYF.

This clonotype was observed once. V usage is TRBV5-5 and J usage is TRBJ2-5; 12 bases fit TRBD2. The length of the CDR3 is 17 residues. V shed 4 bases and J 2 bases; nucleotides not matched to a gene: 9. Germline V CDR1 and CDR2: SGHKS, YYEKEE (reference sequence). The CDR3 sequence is CASSPVLTSGRQETQYF. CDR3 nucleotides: TGTGCCAGCAGCCCCGTCCTGACTAGCGGGAGACAAGAGACCCAGTACTTC.

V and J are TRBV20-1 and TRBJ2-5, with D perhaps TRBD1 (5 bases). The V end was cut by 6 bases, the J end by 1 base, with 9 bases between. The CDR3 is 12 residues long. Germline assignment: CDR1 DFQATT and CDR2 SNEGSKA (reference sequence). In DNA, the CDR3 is TGCAGTGCGAAGGGGCGCCAAGAGACCCAGTACTTC. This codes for CSAKGRQETQYF.

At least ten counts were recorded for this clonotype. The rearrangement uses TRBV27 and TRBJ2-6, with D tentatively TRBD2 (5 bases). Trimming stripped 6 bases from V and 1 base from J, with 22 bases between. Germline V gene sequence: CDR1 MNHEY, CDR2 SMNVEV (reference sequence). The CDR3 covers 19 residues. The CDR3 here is CASSQMSSGILSGANVLTF. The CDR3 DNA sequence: TGTGCCAGCAGCCAGATGTCGTCGGGGATCCTATCTGGGGCCAACGTCCTGACTTTC. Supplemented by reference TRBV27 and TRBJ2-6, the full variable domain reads EAQVTQNPRYLITVTGKKLTVTCSQNMNHEYMSWYRQDPGLGLRQIYYSMNVEVTDKGDVPEGYKVSRKEKRNFPLILESPSPNQTSLYFCASSQMSSGILSGANVLTFGAGSRLTVL.

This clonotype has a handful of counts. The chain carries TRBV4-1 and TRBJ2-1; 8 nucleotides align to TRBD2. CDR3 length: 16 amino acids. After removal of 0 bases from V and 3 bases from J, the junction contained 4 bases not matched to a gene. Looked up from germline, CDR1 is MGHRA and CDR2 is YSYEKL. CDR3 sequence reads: CASSQDRLAGYNEQFF. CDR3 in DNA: TGCGCCAGCAGCCAAGACCGGCTAGCGGGCTACAATGAGCAGTTCTTC.

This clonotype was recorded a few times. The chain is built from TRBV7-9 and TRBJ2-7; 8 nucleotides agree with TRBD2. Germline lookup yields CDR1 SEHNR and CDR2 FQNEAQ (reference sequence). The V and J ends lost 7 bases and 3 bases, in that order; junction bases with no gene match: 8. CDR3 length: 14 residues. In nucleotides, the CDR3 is TGTGCCAGCACCCGGCTGGGGACTAGCTACGAGCAGTACTTC. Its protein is CASTRLGTSYEQYF.

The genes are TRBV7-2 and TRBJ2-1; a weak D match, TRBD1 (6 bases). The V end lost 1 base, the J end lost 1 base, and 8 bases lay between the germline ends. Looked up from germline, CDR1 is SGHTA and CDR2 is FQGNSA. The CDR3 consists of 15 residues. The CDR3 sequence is CASSLGQESYNEQFF. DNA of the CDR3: TGTGCCAGCAGCTTAGGACAGGAGTCCTACAATGAGCAGTTCTTC.

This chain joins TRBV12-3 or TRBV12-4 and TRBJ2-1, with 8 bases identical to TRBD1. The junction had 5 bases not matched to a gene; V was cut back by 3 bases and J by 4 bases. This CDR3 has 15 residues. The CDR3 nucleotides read TGTGCCAGCAGTTTGGGGACAGGCCTATACAATGAGCAGTTCTTC. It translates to CASSLGTGLYNEQFF.

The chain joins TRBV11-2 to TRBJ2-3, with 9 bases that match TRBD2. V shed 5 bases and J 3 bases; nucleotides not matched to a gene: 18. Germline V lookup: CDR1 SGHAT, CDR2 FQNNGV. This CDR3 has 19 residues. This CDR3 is CASSNTKNLAGVGTDTQYF. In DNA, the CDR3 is TGTGCCAGCAGCAACACGAAGAATTTAGCGGGAGTCGGGACAGATACGCAGTATTTT. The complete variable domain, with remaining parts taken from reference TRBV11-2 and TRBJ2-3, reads EAGVAQSPRYKIIEKRQSVAFWCNPISGHATLYWYQQILGQGPKLLIQFQNNGVVDDSQLPKDRFSAERLKGVDSTLKIQPAKLEDSAVYLCASSNTKNLAGVGTDTQYFGPGTRLTVL.

The CDR3 region has the DNA TGTGCCAGCAGTGAAGGGACAGGGAATGATGGCTACACCTTC. It is translated as CASSEGTGNDGYTF. J is TRBJ1-2 and V is TRBV2; TRBD1 matches 8 bases. Germline V gene sequence: CDR1 SNHLY, CDR2 FYNNEI. Trimming cost V 1 base and J 6 bases; bases outside gene matches: 4. The CDR3 extends over 14 amino acids.

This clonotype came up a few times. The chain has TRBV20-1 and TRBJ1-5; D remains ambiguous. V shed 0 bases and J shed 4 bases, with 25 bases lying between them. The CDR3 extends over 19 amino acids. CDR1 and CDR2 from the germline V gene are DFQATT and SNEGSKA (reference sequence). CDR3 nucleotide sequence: TGCAGTGCTAGAGACTCGGGCCTCCCTATAGCAATCAGAAATCAGCCCCAGCATTTT. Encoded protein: CSARDSGLPIAIRNQPQHF.

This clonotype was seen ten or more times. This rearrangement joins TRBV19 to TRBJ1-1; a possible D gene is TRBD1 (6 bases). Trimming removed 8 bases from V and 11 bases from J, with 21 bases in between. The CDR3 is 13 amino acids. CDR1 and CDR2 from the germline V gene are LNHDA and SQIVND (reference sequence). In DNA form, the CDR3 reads TGTGCCAGTCGACGCCCACAGGGTCCGGGGGCTTTCTTT. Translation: CASRRPQGPGAFF.

DNA of the CDR3: TGCGCCAGCAGCCAGACTAGCGGGGATACCTACGAGCAGTACTTC. It encodes CASSQTSGDTYEQYF. V usage is TRBV4-1 and J usage is TRBJ2-7; 11 nucleotides line up with TRBD2. V lost 3 bases, J lost 2 bases, and 3 bases stayed unmatched. Germline CDR1 MGHRA, CDR2 YSYEKL. CDR3 length equals 15 residues.

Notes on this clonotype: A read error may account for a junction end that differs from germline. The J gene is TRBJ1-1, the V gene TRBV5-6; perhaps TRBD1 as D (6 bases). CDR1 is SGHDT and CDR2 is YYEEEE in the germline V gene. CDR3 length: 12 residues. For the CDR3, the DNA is TGTGCCAGCAGCATCAGGGGCACTGAAGCCTTCTTT. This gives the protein CASSIRGTEAFF.

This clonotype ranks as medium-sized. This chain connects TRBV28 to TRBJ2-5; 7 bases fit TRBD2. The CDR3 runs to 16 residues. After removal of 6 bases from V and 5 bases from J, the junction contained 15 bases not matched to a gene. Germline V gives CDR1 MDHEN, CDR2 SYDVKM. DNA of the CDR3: TGTGCCAGCAGCCCCCCCGGGAGGCTAATGCGGGAGACCCAGTACTTC. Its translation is CASSPPGRLMRETQYF.

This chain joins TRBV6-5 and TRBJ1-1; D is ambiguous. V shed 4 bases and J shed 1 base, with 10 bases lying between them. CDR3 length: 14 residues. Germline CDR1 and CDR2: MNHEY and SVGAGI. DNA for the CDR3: TGTGCCAGCAGTTTGCAGGCCCAGAACACTGAAGCTTTCTTT. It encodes CASSLQAQNTEAFF.

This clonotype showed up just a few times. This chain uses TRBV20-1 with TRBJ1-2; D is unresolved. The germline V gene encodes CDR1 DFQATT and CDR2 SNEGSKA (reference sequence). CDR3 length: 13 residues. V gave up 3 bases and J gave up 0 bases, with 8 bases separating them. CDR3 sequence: CSARDGANYGYTF. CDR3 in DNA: TGCAGTGCTAGGGACGGAGCTAACTATGGCTACACCTTC.

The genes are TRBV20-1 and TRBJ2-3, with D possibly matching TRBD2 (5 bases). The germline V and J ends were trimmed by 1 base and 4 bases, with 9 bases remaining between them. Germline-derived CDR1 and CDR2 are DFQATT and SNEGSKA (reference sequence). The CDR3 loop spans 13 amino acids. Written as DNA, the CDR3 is TGCAGTGCTAGAGTTCACGGGGCAGATACGCAGTATTTT. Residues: CSARVHGADTQYF.

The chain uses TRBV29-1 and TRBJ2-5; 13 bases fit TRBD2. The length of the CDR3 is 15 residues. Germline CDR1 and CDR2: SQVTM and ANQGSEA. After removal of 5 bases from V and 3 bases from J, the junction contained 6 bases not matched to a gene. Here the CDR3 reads CSVRLAGGYKETQYF. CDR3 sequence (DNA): TGCAGCGTTAGACTAGCGGGGGGATACAAAGAGACCCAGTACTTC.

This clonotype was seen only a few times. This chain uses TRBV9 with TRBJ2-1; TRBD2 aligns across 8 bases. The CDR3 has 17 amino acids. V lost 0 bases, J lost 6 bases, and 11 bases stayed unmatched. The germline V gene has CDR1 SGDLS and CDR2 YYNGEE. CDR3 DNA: TGTGCCAGCAGCGTAGGTCCGCGGCGGGAGGAGAGCAATGAGCAGTTCTTC. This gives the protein CASSVGPRREESNEQFF.

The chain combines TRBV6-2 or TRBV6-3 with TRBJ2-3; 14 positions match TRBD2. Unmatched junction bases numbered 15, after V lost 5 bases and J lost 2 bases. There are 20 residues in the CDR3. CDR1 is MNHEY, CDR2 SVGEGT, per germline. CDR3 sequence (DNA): TGTGCCAGCAGTCCCCGGACTAGCGGGGGGCACTTCAGTATCACAGATACGCAGTATTTT. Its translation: CASSPRTSGGHFSITDTQYF.

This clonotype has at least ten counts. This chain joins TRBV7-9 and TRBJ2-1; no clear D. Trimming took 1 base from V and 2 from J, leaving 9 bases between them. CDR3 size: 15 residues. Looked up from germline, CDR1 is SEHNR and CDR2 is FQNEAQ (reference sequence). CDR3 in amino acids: CASSLEGRTYNEQFF. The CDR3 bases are TGTGCCAGCAGCTTAGAGGGCAGAACCTACAATGAGCAGTTCTTC.

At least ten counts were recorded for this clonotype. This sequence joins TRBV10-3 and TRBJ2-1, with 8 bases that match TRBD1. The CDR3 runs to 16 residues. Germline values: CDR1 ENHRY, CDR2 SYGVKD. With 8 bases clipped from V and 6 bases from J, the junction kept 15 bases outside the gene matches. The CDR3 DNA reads TGTGCCATCGGGGCTCAGACAGGGGTCGGGGGCAATGAGCAGTTCTTC. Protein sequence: CAIGAQTGVGGNEQFF.

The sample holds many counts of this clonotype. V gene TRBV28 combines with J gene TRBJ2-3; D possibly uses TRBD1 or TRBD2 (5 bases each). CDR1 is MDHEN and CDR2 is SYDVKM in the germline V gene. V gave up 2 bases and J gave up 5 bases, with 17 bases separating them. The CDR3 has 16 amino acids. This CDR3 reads CASSLGAGPLGDTQYF. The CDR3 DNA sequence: TGTGCCAGCAGTTTAGGGGCGGGTCCCCTGGGAGATACGCAGTATTTT. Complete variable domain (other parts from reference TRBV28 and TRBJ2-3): DVKVTQSSRYLVKRTGEKVFLECVQDMDHENMFWYRQDPGLGLRLIYFSYDVKMKEKGDIPEGYSVSREKKERFSLILESASTNQTSMYLCASSLGAGPLGDTQYFGPGTRLTVL.